Shown below are 8 T cell receptor beta chains from a single sample sequenced in a study of shared clonotypes between healthy human individuals. Assay used: immunoSEQ multiplex PCR; TCRdb lists only in-frame clones, some missing. The sample carries roughly 1 million clones, around four fifths recorded once. Material for sequencing was memory CD4+ T cells sorted from blood. Documented subset: CD45RA-negative fraction. These receptors originate from a man between 18 and 35 years old in good health.

CDR3 protein: CASSGVGEQYF. The CDR3 DNA reads TGTGCCAGCAGTGGGGTCGGCGAGCAGTACTTC. V and J are TRBV2 and TRBJ2-7; no firm D call. The CDR3 extends over 11 amino acids. Per germline, CDR1 SNHLY and CDR2 FYNNEI. The V end lost 4 bases, the J end lost 6 bases, and 7 bases lay between the germline ends.

The V and J genes are TRBV7-9 and TRBJ2-1; 8 bases are shared with TRBD1. The CDR3 length is 14 residues. Losses at the gene ends were 2 bases for V and 14 bases for J; bases not matched to a gene: 11. Germline-derived CDR1 and CDR2 are SEHNR and FQNEAQ (reference sequence). CDR3 sequence (DNA): TGTGCCAGCAGCTTATCCGTGGGGTTGGACAGGGAGTTCTTC. It is translated as CASSLSVGLDREFF.

The rearrangement joins TRBV5-1 to TRBJ2-2; TRBD2 matches at 8 bases. V trimming: 4 bases; J trimming: 0 bases; junction bases outside the gene matches: 8. Germline assignment: CDR1 SGHRS and CDR2 YFSETQ. This CDR3 comprises 17 residues. CDR3 in DNA: TGCGCCAGCAGCCCGGGAAGACTAGCGTCGAACACCGGGGAGCTGTTTTTT. Translating it yields CASSPGRLASNTGELFF. Complete variable domain (other parts from reference TRBV5-1 and TRBJ2-2): KAGVTQTPRYLIKTRGQQVTLSCSPISGHRSVSWYQQTPGQGLQFLFEYFSETQRNKGNFPGRFSGRQFSNSRSEMNVSTLELGDSALYLCASSPGRLASNTGELFFGEGSRLTVL.

The chain combines TRBV6-5 with TRBJ1-1; D gene unclear. The CDR3 extends over 13 amino acids. V dropped 4 bases and J dropped 5 bases, with 11 bases sitting between them. Germline V gene data show CDR1 as MNHEY and CDR2 as SVGAGI. The chain's CDR3 is CASSLTPGTEAFF. For the CDR3, the DNA is TGTGCCAGCAGTTTGACGCCTGGGACTGAAGCTTTCTTT.

To note about this clone: The sample carries other DNA sequences with the same CDR3. This rearrangement joins TRBV11-2 to TRBJ2-2; tentatively, D is TRBD1 (5 bases). Germline CDR1 is SGHAT and CDR2 is FQNNGV. This CDR3 contains 14 residues. V was shortened by 3 bases and J by 1 base, with 6 bases between the two germline ends. CDR3 region: CASSFGQNTGELFF. The CDR3 DNA reads as TGTGCCAGCAGCTTTGGACAGAACACCGGGGAGCTGTTTTTT. Full variable domain (missing parts from reference TRBV11-2 and TRBJ2-2): EAGVAQSPRYKIIEKRQSVAFWCNPISGHATLYWYQQILGQGPKLLIQFQNNGVVDDSQLPKDRFSAERLKGVDSTLKIQPAKLEDSAVYLCASSFGQNTGELFFGEGSRLTVL.

The CDR3 loop is CASSAGQGDSPLHF. The CDR3 DNA follows: TGCGCCAGCAGCGCTGGACAGGGGGATTCACCCCTCCACTTT. The chain uses TRBV5-1 and TRBJ1-6, with 10 bases fitting TRBD1. The CDR3 totals 14 residues. Germline lookup yields CDR1 SGHRS and CDR2 YFSETQ. Trimming took 4 bases from V and 8 from J; bases not matched to a gene: 3.

The V and J genes are TRBV2 and TRBJ1-4; no definite D call. With 5 bases removed from V and 9 bases from J, the gap between germline ends came to 7 bases. There are 11 residues in the CDR3. The germline gives CDR1 SNHLY, CDR2 FYNNEI. The CDR3 spells CASSTRQKLFF. CDR3 nucleotide sequence: TGTGCCAGCAGTACTCGGCAAAAACTGTTTTTT.

The chain has TRBV5-4 and TRBJ1-5; D unresolved. The ends were cut back, 0 bases at V and 3 bases at J, with 4 bases in the middle. There are 13 residues in the CDR3. CDR1 is SGHNT and CDR2 is YYREEE in the germline V gene (reference sequence). The CDR3: CASSLDHNQPQHF. The CDR3 bases are TGTGCCAGCAGCTTGGACCACAATCAGCCCCAGCATTTT.